Listed here are 9 T cell receptor beta chains from one sample, sequenced in a study of shared clonotypes between healthy human individuals. Here immunoSEQ multiplex PCR was the method, and the copy in TCRdb shows in-frame clones only, minus some. In the table there are approximately 500,000 clones, approximately 85% of which are singletons. The sequencing sample was made of PBMCs. These receptors were obtained from a woman aged 40 to 50 in good health. Some clones in this sample may be carry-over from other donors' samples.

In this sample, this clone turned up a few times. The rearrangement joins TRBV2 to TRBJ1-1; a possible D gene is TRBD1 (6 bases). This CDR3 contains 14 residues. V was clipped by 8 bases and J by 4 bases, with 17 bases between them. Germline V lookup: CDR1 SNHLY, CDR2 FYNNEI. Here the CDR3 DNA reads TGTGCCAGCGTTGCCAGGGGCGGGGGCACTGAAGCTTTCTTT. Amino acids: CASVARGGGTEAFF.

The chain is built from TRBV5-1 and TRBJ1-4; weak D call: TRBD1 (5 bases). Germline CDR1 and CDR2: SGHRS and YFSETQ. This CDR3 is built from 18 residues. V was trimmed by 0 bases and J by 5 bases, leaving 20 bases between them. The CDR3 spells CASSLAWGGERPNEKLFF. The CDR3 DNA reads TGCGCCAGCAGCTTGGCCTGGGGCGGTGAACGGCCGAATGAAAAACTGTTTTTT.

The gene calls are TRBV2 and TRBJ2-1; no definite D call. Germline CDR1 and CDR2: SNHLY and FYNNEI. V was shortened by 9 bases and J by 5 bases, with 14 bases between the two germline ends. The CDR3 runs to 13 residues. CDR3 protein: CASVERAHNEQFF. CDR3 DNA sequence: TGTGCCAGTGTTGAGCGCGCTCACAATGAGCAGTTCTTC.

The chain has TRBV11-3 and TRBJ2-2; the match to TRBD2 covers 9 bases. Germline CDR1 reads SGHNT; CDR2 reads YENEEA. V shed 5 bases and J 4 bases; nucleotides not matched to a gene: 5. The CDR3 length is 15 residues. The CDR3 sequence is CASSPGLASTGELFF. Here the CDR3 DNA reads TGTGCCAGCAGCCCTGGACTAGCGAGCACCGGGGAGCTGTTTTTT.

The chain is built from TRBV11-3 and TRBJ2-5; 10 bases agree with TRBD2. This CDR3 comprises 16 residues. J gave up 5 bases and V 1 base, and 7 bases lay outside the gene matches. From germline, CDR1 is SGHNT and CDR2 YENEEA. CDR3 sequence reads: CASSLVASGSVETQYF. CDR3 bases: TGTGCCAGCAGCTTAGTGGCTAGCGGGAGTGTGGAGACCCAGTACTTC.

This clone was counted between two and nine times. In DNA form, the CDR3 reads TGTGCCTGGAGTAGGGGTTTGCAGCCCCAGCATTTT. It is translated as CAWSRGLQPQHF. The V call is TRBV30, the J call TRBJ1-5; possible D gene TRBD1, 5 bases. V was trimmed by 2 bases and J by 7 bases, leaving 9 bases between them. The germline gives CDR1 GTSNPN, CDR2 SVGIG (reference sequence). The CDR3 covers 12 residues.

The rearrangement uses TRBV27 and TRBJ2-7; tentative D call: TRBD2 (5 bases). V lost 6 bases to trimming and J lost 4 bases, with 37 bases between them. The germline gives CDR1 MNHEY, CDR2 SMNVEV (reference sequence). The CDR3 covers 21 residues. The DNA of the CDR3 is TGTGCCAGCAGATTCGGGGTGGGCCCGCCCCCCTACAACCAAACTAAATACGAGCAGTACTTC. It translates to CASRFGVGPPPYNQTKYEQYF.

This clone was picked up a small number of times. V and J are TRBV28 and TRBJ2-7, with 7 positions matching TRBD2. The length of the CDR3 is 16 residues. Germline trimming cut 1 base from V and 9 bases from J; bases unmatched to any gene: 15. Germline CDR1 is MDHEN and CDR2 is SYDVKM. CDR3 DNA: TGTGCCAGCAGTTTATTTGTGGGGGGGGACTCCCACAGGCAGTACTTC. Translating it yields CASSLFVGGDSHRQYF.

The chain carries TRBV19 and TRBJ1-3, with unresolved D. The V end was cut by 5 bases, the J end by 0 bases, with 2 bases between. CDR1 is LNHDA, CDR2 SQIVND, per germline (reference sequence). This CDR3 is built from 12 residues. This CDR3 reads CASSASGNTIYF. The CDR3 DNA sequence: TGTGCCAGTAGTGCCTCTGGAAACACCATATATTTT.